Presented here are 32 T cell receptor beta chains from one specimen sequenced in a study of T cells after yellow fever vaccination. From the 5' RACE reads, TCRdb called clonotypes with MiXCR, one entry per CDR3 protein. The sample gives under 200,000 distinct CDR3 sequences, 9.5% to 12% of which show up once; 35% to 40% is in the top ten. The sample was CD8+ T cells sorted from PBMCs, taken 15 days after the yellow fever booster vaccination. The origin of the receptors is a man aged 18 to 29 who received the YFV17D yellow fever vaccine.

Comments on this clonotype: The junction differs from germline at one of its ends, possibly a read error. The genes are TRBV6-1 and TRBJ2-3, with 10 bases aligning to TRBD1. The germline V gene encodes CDR1 MNHNS and CDR2 SASEGT. This CDR3 has 11 residues. CDR3 residues: CASSPGTGVDF. The CDR3 DNA sequence: TGTGCCAGCAGTCCCGGGACAGGGGTCGATTTT.

This clonotype was recorded a few times. V gene TRBV4-1 combines with J gene TRBJ2-3; 7 nucleotides line up with TRBD2. Trimming removed 4 bases from V and 6 bases from J; junction bases left unmatched: 10. The CDR3 extends over 15 amino acids. The V gene's germline CDR1 is MGHRA and CDR2 YSYEKL. The CDR3 protein is CASSPSRGGGDTQYF. The CDR3 nucleotides are TGCGCCAGCAGCCCGTCCCGCGGGGGTGGGGATACGCAGTATTTT.

This chain uses TRBV6-6 with TRBJ2-7; the D is unclear. Trimming took 6 bases from V and 3 from J, leaving 12 bases between them. The CDR3 has 13 amino acids. CDR1 is MNHNY, CDR2 SVGAGI, per germline (reference sequence). CDR3 sequence reads: CASSPARHYEQYV. Written as DNA, the CDR3 is TGTGCCAGCAGCCCCGCCAGACACTACGAGCAGTACGTC.

This clonotype was picked up a small number of times. The chain couples TRBV29-1 to TRBJ2-6; D not resolved. With 0 bases removed from V and 0 bases from J, the gap between germline ends came to 15 bases. The CDR3 contains 18 residues. The V gene's germline CDR1 is SQVTM and CDR2 ANQGSEA. This CDR3 is CSVEDPRHGSSGANVLTF. The DNA for the CDR3 is TGCAGCGTTGAAGATCCCAGACACGGCAGCTCTGGGGCCAACGTCCTGACTTTC.

This clonotype was counted between two and nine times. The chain employs TRBV11-2 and TRBJ1-1; 8 nucleotides agree with TRBD1. After removal of 5 bases from V and 0 bases from J, the junction contained 5 bases not matched to a gene. The CDR3 runs 15 residues. Germline CDR1 SGHAT, CDR2 FQNNGV. The CDR3 spells CASSPSDRVNTEAFF. The CDR3 region has the DNA TGTGCCAGCAGCCCGTCGGACAGGGTGAACACTGAAGCTTTCTTT.

This clonotype has just a few counts. This chain links TRBV6-5 with TRBJ2-3, with unresolved D. Germline loops: CDR1 MNHEY, CDR2 SVGAGI. The V end lost 0 bases, the J end lost 0 bases, and 13 bases lay between the germline ends. The CDR3 length is 17 residues. The CDR3 bases are TGTGCCAGCAGTTACTCGTATTCCACCACTAGCACAGATACGCAGTATTTT. This translates into CASSYSYSTTSTDTQYF.

This sequence joins TRBV4-1 and TRBJ1-2, with D possibly matching TRBD1 (5 bases). The length of the CDR3 is 15 residues. The V gene's germline CDR1 is MGHRA and CDR2 YSYEKL. Trimming shortened V by 2 bases and J by 0 bases, and 10 bases separated the two germline ends. The CDR3 sequence is CASSQRDGSNYGYTF. DNA of the CDR3: TGCGCCAGCAGCCAACGGGACGGATCTAACTATGGCTACACCTTC.

In its sample, this clonotype was seen a few times. The CDR3 protein is CASIRGDTEAFF. Written as DNA, the CDR3 is TGTGCCAGCATTCGGGGGGACACTGAAGCTTTCTTT. The chain is built from TRBV2 and TRBJ1-1, with D possibly TRBD1 on 5 matching bases. Trimming left V 7 bases short and J 3 bases short, with 9 bases between. The CDR3 covers 12 residues. Per germline, CDR1 SNHLY and CDR2 FYNNEI.

There are a few counts of this clonotype. This chain uses TRBV30 with TRBJ2-7; no reliable D call. V gave up 1 base and J gave up 3 bases, with 4 bases separating them. This CDR3 has 11 amino acids. Germline loops: CDR1 GTSNPN, CDR2 SVGIG (reference sequence). The CDR3 loop reads CAWSALYEQYF. Written as DNA, the CDR3 is TGTGCCTGGAGTGCTCTCTACGAGCAGTACTTC.

There are many counts of this clonotype. V and J are TRBV7-9 and TRBJ2-4; TRBD1 might be the D (5 bases). This CDR3 spans 12 amino acids. V was trimmed by 5 bases and J by 9 bases, leaving 11 bases between them. The germline CDR1 and CDR2 sequences are SEHNR and FQNEAQ (reference sequence). Here the CDR3 reads CASSGRQSIQYF. The CDR3 region has the DNA TGTGCCAGCAGCGGACGACAGAGCATTCAGTACTTC.

The chain uses TRBV29-1 and TRBJ2-7, with D possibly called TRBD1 or TRBD2 (5 bases each). The CDR3 sequence is 15 residues long. Germline V CDR1 and CDR2: SQVTM, ANQGSEA. V lost 1 base and J 3 bases, leaving 16 bases between the germline ends. DNA for the CDR3: TGCAGCGTTGAAGGGGACCGGGAATCTCACTACGAGCAGTACTTC. It yields the protein CSVEGDRESHYEQYF.

A note on this clonotype: One end of the junction is discordant with germline, which a read error may explain. J is TRBJ2-1 and V is TRBV4-3, with TRBD1 matching over 7 bases. This CDR3 has 15 amino acids. The germline V gene has CDR1 LGHNA and CDR2 YSLEER. In nucleotides, the CDR3 is TGCGCCAGCAGCCCCGGGACAGCGTCCTACACTGAGCAGTTCTTC. Residues: CASSPGTASYTEQFF.

This clonotype was seen ten or more times. The chain uses TRBV4-1 and TRBJ2-3; D not certain. Germline assignment: CDR1 MGHRA and CDR2 YSYEKL. The CDR3 is made up of 11 amino acids. The V end lost 1 base, the J end lost 4 bases, and 0 bases lay between the germline ends. CDR3 sequence reads: CASSQADTQYF. The CDR3 nucleotides read TGCGCCAGCAGCCAAGCAGATACGCAGTATTTT.

The chain recombines TRBV28 with TRBJ1-5, with D perhaps TRBD1 (6 bases). V was clipped by 3 bases and J by 6 bases, with 12 bases between them. Germline CDR1 reads MDHEN; CDR2 reads SYDVKM. The CDR3 runs 14 residues. The CDR3 loop reads CASSFPQGGQPQHF. In DNA, the CDR3 is TGTGCCAGCAGTTTCCCACAGGGCGGTCAGCCCCAGCATTTT.

This chain links TRBV7-8 with TRBJ2-7; D unresolved. Germline loops: CDR1 SGHVS, CDR2 FQNEAQ. CDR3 length equals 14 residues. V gave up 3 bases and J gave up 1 base, with 10 bases separating them. Here the CDR3 reads CASSFVGRSYEQYF. In DNA, the CDR3 is TGTGCCAGCAGCTTCGTGGGTAGATCCTACGAGCAGTACTTC.

The rearrangement links TRBV4-1 to TRBJ2-7, with TRBD1 matching over 10 bases. The CDR3 has 15 residues. The junction had 8 bases not matched to a gene; V was cut back by 4 bases and J by 5 bases. Germline V gene sequence: CDR1 MGHRA, CDR2 YSYEKL. For the CDR3, the DNA is TGCGCCAGCAGCCGAATGGGGACAGGGGCCGACGAGCAGTACGTC. Protein sequence: CASSRMGTGADEQYV.

This clonotype turned up a few times. The chain carries TRBV7-6 and TRBJ1-5, with TRBD1 matching over 9 bases. This CDR3 spans 15 amino acids. Trimming took 4 bases from V and 4 from J; bases not matched to a gene: 5. The germline gives CDR1 SGHVS, CDR2 FNYEAQ. The chain's CDR3 is CASSSQTGGNQPQHF. Written as DNA, the CDR3 is TGTGCCAGCAGCTCACAGACAGGGGGGAATCAGCCCCAGCATTTT.

The chain employs TRBV29-1 and TRBJ2-3, with TRBD2 matching 11 bases. V dropped 6 bases and J dropped 1; count of bases not matched to a gene: 3. In germline, CDR1 is SQVTM, CDR2 ANQGSEA. CDR3 length equals 14 residues. The CDR3 coding sequence is TGCAGCGTCCTAGCGGGGGGTGGCACAGATACGCAGTATTTT. This translates into CSVLAGGGTDTQYF.

This clonotype was detected ten times or more. This chain joins TRBV6-1 and TRBJ2-1; D uncertain. CDR3 length equals 15 residues. Germline CDR1 and CDR2: MNHNS and SASEGT. Trimming took 0 bases from V and 8 from J, leaving 14 bases between them. CDR3 bases: TGTGCCAGCAGTGAAGCCCGTCTCCTTCTCGATGAGCAGTTCTTC. Protein: CASSEARLLLDEQFF.

V gene TRBV14 combines with J gene TRBJ2-3, with D perhaps given as TRBD1 or TRBD2 (7 bases each). Per the germline V gene, CDR1 is SGHDN and CDR2 is FVKESK. The V and J ends lost 5 bases and 2 bases respectively, with 14 bases between them. CDR3 length: 15 residues. CDR3 in DNA: TGTGCCAGCAGCTGGCAGGGGGGGTTCACAGATACGCAGTATTTT. Protein sequence: CASSWQGGFTDTQYF.

The rearrangement links TRBV27 to TRBJ1-2, with a possible D match to TRBD1 (5 bases). V was trimmed by 5 bases and J by 5 bases, leaving 12 bases between them. Germline V CDR1 and CDR2: MNHEY, SMNVEV (reference sequence). There are 13 residues in the CDR3. This chain's CDR3 is CASSSLGEYGYTF. Written as DNA, the CDR3 is TGTGCCAGCAGTAGCCTGGGGGAATATGGCTACACCTTC.

The V gene is TRBV7-9, the J gene TRBJ2-7; a weak D match, TRBD1 (5 bases). Per the germline V gene, CDR1 is SEHNR and CDR2 is FQNEAQ (reference sequence). V was cut by 5 bases and J by 2 bases, with 13 bases left in between. The CDR3 has 14 residues. The CDR3 is CASSPRAPPYEQYF. Here the CDR3 DNA reads TGTGCCAGCAGCCCCAGGGCCCCACCCTACGAGCAGTACTTC.

This clonotype was recorded a few times. The chain recombines TRBV4-2 with TRBJ2-3; D not certain. Trimming removed 3 bases at V and 0 bases at J, with 10 bases between. CDR1 is LGHNA and CDR2 is YNFKEQ in the germline V gene. This CDR3 is 15 amino acids long. For the CDR3, the DNA is TGTGCCAGCAGCCAGGGCCTCCCTAGCACAGATACGCAGTATTTT. Protein sequence: CASSQGLPSTDTQYF.

The gene calls are TRBV21-1 and TRBJ2-2; the table gives TRBD1 as D, unverified against the DNA. TRBV21-1 is described as a pseudogene. The CDR3 has 16 amino acids. This chain's CDR3 is CASSNRDRVYTGELFF. DNA of the CDR3: TGTGCCAGCAGCAACCGGGACAGGGTGTACACCGGGGAGCTGTTTTTT.

The V and J genes are TRBV5-1 and TRBJ1-1, with no clear D. V was cut by 2 bases and J by 1 base, with 12 bases left in between. Per the germline V gene, CDR1 is SGHRS and CDR2 is YFSETQ. The CDR3 extends over 15 amino acids. The CDR3 is CASSFQPDGNTEAFF. The CDR3 DNA reads TGCGCCAGCAGCTTTCAACCCGACGGGAACACTGAAGCTTTCTTT. The complete variable domain, with remaining parts taken from reference TRBV5-1 and TRBJ1-1, reads KAGVTQTPRYLIKTRGQQVTLSCSPISGHRSVSWYQQTPGQGLQFLFEYFSETQRNKGNFPGRFSGRQFSNSRSEMNVSTLELGDSALYLCASSFQPDGNTEAFFGQGTRLTVV.

The CDR3 loop is CASSQDSWVLGIYNEQFF. The DNA for the CDR3 is TGCGCCAGCAGCCAAGATAGTTGGGTTCTGGGAATCTACAATGAGCAGTTCTTC. J is TRBJ2-1 and V is TRBV4-1, with unresolved D. The ends were cut back, 0 bases at V and 3 bases at J, with 18 bases in the middle. This CDR3 is built from 18 residues. Germline assignment: CDR1 MGHRA and CDR2 YSYEKL.

The chain links TRBV4-2 to TRBJ1-2; TRBD1 agrees at 8 bases. CDR3 length: 14 amino acids. CDR1 LGHNA and CDR2 YNFKEQ come from the germline V gene. J lost 8 bases, V lost 2 bases, and 7 bases had no gene match. The CDR3 protein is CASSQSQGAVGYTF. The CDR3 nucleotides read TGTGCCAGCAGCCAATCCCAGGGGGCGGTCGGCTACACCTTC.

The gene calls are TRBV29-1 and TRBJ2-3; 8 bases fit TRBD2. The V gene end was trimmed by 3 bases and the J gene end by 0 bases; junction bases not matched to a gene: 8. The CDR3 contains 16 residues. Germline CDR1 is SQVTM and CDR2 is ANQGSEA. The CDR3 DNA sequence: TGCAGCGTTGACAGAGCGGGGGCCGCTAGCACAGATACGCAGTATTTT. Residues: CSVDRAGAASTDTQYF.

The DNA of the CDR3 is TGTGCTAGTGGTATGGACAGGCTACAGGGCTACACCTTC. This codes for CASGMDRLQGYTF. The chain uses TRBV12-5 and TRBJ1-2, with 7 bases that match TRBD1. The CDR3 totals 13 residues. J gave up 8 bases and V 5 bases, and 8 bases lay outside the gene matches. Germline CDR1 is LGHNT and CDR2 is FRNRAP.

This clonotype was counted a few times. V is TRBV12-3 or TRBV12-4 and J is TRBJ2-7; TRBD1 might be the D (5 bases). Trimming cost V 5 bases and J 4 bases, with 15 bases left between them. The CDR3 spans 14 residues. The CDR3 here is CASSLAAGMYEQYF. The CDR3 DNA sequence: TGTGCCAGCAGTCTCGCAGCAGGGATGTACGAGCAGTACTTC.

The table lists this clonotype with a few counts. Here the CDR3 reads CSARDEADTQYF. CDR3 DNA sequence: TGCAGTGCTAGAGATGAAGCAGATACGCAGTATTTT. This chain joins TRBV20-1 and TRBJ2-3; D is unclear. Germline V CDR1 and CDR2: DFQATT, SNEGSKA (reference sequence). V lost 0 bases and J lost 4, with 5 bases in between. This CDR3 is built from 12 residues.

In this sample, this clonotype turned up many times. The chain uses TRBV12-5 and TRBJ2-7, with unresolved D. Trimming cost V 3 bases and J 4 bases, with 7 bases left between them. Germline loops: CDR1 LGHNT, CDR2 FRNRAP. The CDR3 length is 12 residues. DNA of the CDR3: TGTGCTAGTGGTTTTGACGCATACGAGCAGTACTTC. Translation: CASGFDAYEQYF.